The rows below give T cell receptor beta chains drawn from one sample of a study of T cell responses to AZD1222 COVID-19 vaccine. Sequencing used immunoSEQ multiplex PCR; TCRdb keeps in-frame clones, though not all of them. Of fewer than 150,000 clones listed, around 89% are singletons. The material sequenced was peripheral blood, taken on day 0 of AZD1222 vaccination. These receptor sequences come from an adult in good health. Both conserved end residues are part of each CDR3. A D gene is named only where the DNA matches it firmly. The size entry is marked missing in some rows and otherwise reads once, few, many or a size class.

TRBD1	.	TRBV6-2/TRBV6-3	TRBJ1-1	CASSSGQGARAFF	TGTGCCAGCAGCTCGGGACAGGGGGCTCGAGCTTTCTTT
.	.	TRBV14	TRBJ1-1	CASSHKVRNTEAFF	TGTGCCAGCAGCCATAAAGTGCGAAACACTGAAGCTTTCTTT
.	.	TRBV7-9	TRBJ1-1	CASSPQGKNTEAFF	TGTGCCAGCAGCCCACAGGGAAAGAACACTGAAGCTTTCTTT
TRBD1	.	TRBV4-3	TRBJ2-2	CASSHTGANTGELFF	TGCGCCAGCAGCCATACAGGGGCGAACACCGGGGAGCTGTTTTTT
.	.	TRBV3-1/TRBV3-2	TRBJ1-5	CASSQAGGPQHF	TGTGCCAGCAGCCAAGCCGGGGGGCCCCAGCATTTT
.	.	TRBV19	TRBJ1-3	CASSMWGIGNTIYF	TGTGCCAGTAGTATGTGGGGTATCGGAAACACCATATATTTT
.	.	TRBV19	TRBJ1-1	CASSDRQNTEAFF	TGTGCCAGTAGCGACAGGCAGAACACTGAAGCTTTCTTT
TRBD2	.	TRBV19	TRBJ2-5	CASSTSTSGGATQYF	TGTGCCAGTAGTACCTCGACTAGCGGGGGGGCGACCCAGTACTTC
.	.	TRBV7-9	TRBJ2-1	CASSLGTEEQFF	TGTGCCAGCAGCTTAGGAACGGAAGAGCAGTTCTTC
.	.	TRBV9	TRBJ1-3	CASSVDGGYGNTIYF	TGTGCCAGCAGCGTAGATGGGGGATACGGAAACACCATATATTTT
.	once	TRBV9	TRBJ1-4	CASSTGLSYEKLFF	TGTGCCAGCAGCACCGGGCTCTCTTATGAAAAACTGTTTTTT
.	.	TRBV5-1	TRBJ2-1	CASSLEGSSYNEQFF	TGCGCCAGCAGCTTGGAGGGGAGCTCCTACAATGAGCAGTTCTTC
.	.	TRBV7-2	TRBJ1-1	CASSVPGPNTEAFF	TGTGCCAGCAGCGTACCGGGTCCGAACACTGAAGCTTTCTTT
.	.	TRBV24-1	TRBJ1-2	CATSGRGDNYGYTF	TGTGCCACCAGTGGGCGAGGCGATAACTATGGCTACACCTTC
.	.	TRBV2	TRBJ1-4	CATNRATNEKLFF	TGTGCCACTAACAGAGCAACTAATGAAAAACTGTTTTTT
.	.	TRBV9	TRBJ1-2	CASSSGALYGYTF	TGTGCCAGCAGCTCAGGGGCCCTTTATGGCTACACCTTC
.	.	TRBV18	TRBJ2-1	CASATGSDSYNEQFF	TGTGCCAGCGCAACAGGCTCAGACTCCTACAATGAGCAGTTCTTC
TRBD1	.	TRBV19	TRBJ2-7	CASSTAGTGERNEQYF	TGTGCCAGTAGTACCGCCGGGACAGGGGAGAGGAACGAGCAGTACTTC
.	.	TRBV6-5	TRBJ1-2	CASRVQGRYTF	TGTGCCAGCAGGGTACAGGGCCGCTACACCTTC
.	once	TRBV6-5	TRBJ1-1	CASSPPTGNTEAFF	TGTGCCAGCAGTCCCCCCACGGGGAACACTGAAGCTTTCTTT
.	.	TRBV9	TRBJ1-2	CASSALVGTGKGYTF	TGTGCCAGCAGCGCGCTCGTGGGTACAGGGAAGGGCTACACCTTC
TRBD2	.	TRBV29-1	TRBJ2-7	CSVGSGVGAYEQYF	TGCAGCGTTGGTAGCGGGGTTGGAGCCTACGAGCAGTACTTC